There are a few counts of the clone carrying this TCR beta chain. Its antigen remains unidentified. The data belong to a study of T-cell memory formation after mild COVID-19. Study background: Largely, TCR clusters stayed within a single donor.

Findings and caveats of the study: Detection of some responders pre-infection suggested pre-existing cross-reactive memory T cells participated. CD4+ contracting clones were found mainly in CM and EM, and CD8+ ones in EMRA.

TCRdb fed the 5' RACE reads into MiXCR, producing one record per CDR3 protein. Of 100,000 to 150,000 distinct CDR3 sequences detected, approximately 6.2% appear once; the ten largest clones hold approximately 2.3%. This TCR was recovered from an adult woman who had mild COVID-19 (a few samples of this study predate the infection). Cell type and time point are not known. Sequencing was carried out using PBMCs or a T cell subset sorted from them (not recorded which).

The CDR3 sequence is CASSLDRLDTQYF. DNA for the CDR3: TGTGCCAGCAGCTTGGACCGATTAGATACGCAGTATTTT. This chain links TRBV5-4 with TRBJ2-3; D uncertain. The CDR3 has 13 residues. Trimming cost V 0 bases and J 5 bases, with 7 bases left between them. The germline CDR1 and CDR2 sequences are SGHNT and YYREEE (reference sequence). Based on the CDR3 plus reference TRBV5-4 and TRBJ2-3, the full variable domain is ETGVTQSPTHLIKTRGQQVTLRCSSQSGHNTVSWYQQALGQGPQFIFQYYREEENGRGNFPPRFSGLQFPNYSSELNVNALELDDSALYLCASSLDRLDTQYFGPGTRLTVL.